This T cell receptor beta chain was obtained from a study of shared clonotypes between healthy human individuals (dated by TCRdb to 2019 to 2021). As for the study more broadly: Three men and a couple of women, aged 18 to 49 years, made up the cohort. For each donor, three plates each were used for CD4 naive and CD4 memory, two plates were used for CD8 naive, and one plate was used for CD8 memory. Between about 0.85 and 8.9 billion PBMCs per donor were obtained by leukapheresis. To estimate repertoire size and how much clonotypes are shared between individuals, the study performed deep sequencing of blood TCR repertoires from five healthy adults. To increase sequencing depth and limit assay-specific biases, TCR repertoire library preparation and sequencing were carried out by different laboratories using diverse techniques.

Beyond this particular receptor, the publication reports: Rarefaction of sorted-subset datasets indicated incomplete sequencing despite the large sequencing depth. Based on pairwise subsampling, the degree of clonotype sharing among donors was expected to be affected by sequencing depth. Larger estimated clonotype richness was generally found for naive subsets than for memory subsets. Because the study included only a small number of donors, the genetic and exposure-history diversity represented was limited. Only blood was sampled, and tissue TCR repertoires likely differ from those in blood. When four donors were compared, the shared fraction of clonotypes was 5% to 6.5% for naive CD4, around 4% for naive CD8, more than 2% for memory CD4, and 0.3% to 0.5% for memory CD8. Higher generation probabilities were observed for clonotypes shared by all four sorted-subset donors than for non-shared clonotypes.

In the case of this clone: The specificity of this receptor is unknown. It has no much larger one-base neighbor in the sample; base qualities were not kept.

The donors were healthy, HIV-negative adults who had no recently reported acute infections or vaccinations. Only Caucasian adults living in Nashville, Tennessee, USA were represented among the donors. CD4+ T cells were enriched by magnetic negative selection; naive cells were then positively selected on CD45RA, and the negative fraction formed the memory subset. Blood was obtained by leukapheresis, after which PBMCs were separated by Ficoll-Histopaque density gradient centrifugation and cryopreserved in liquid nitrogen vapor phase. Analytical flow cytometry was used to check the purity and quantity of every magnetically sorted T cell population. Genomic DNA was isolated from every sorted fraction and measured by UV absorbance on a Nanodrop 2000c. Using the deep immunoSEQ assay, TCR CDR3 regions were amplified from genomic DNA by multiplex PCR. Extracted genomic DNA from each cell subset was distributed evenly across all wells of several immunoSEQ 96-well plates, and each plate was treated as a replicate. For sorted subsets, around 200 ng genomic DNA, equal to 25,000 to 35,000 T cell genomes, was loaded into each replicate PCR. The purified libraries were quantified using a Qubit 3.0 fluorometer, sized with a Bioanalyzer 2100, and then quantified again using the KAPA Library Quantification kit. Each immunoSEQ 96-well plate was sequenced on its own single-read 150-cycle Illumina NextSeq 550 flow cell. Regarding the original processing steps: Because only junctional sequences without quality scores were contained in the immunoSEQ output, filtering matching that applied to full-length reads could not be performed. Sequences were annotated with PyIR, a Python wrapper for IgBLAST v1.9, using IMGT germline references to assign V/J genes and CDR3. Any read was removed if the V/J assignment was weak (E-value above 1e-6), the CDR3 was missing, or the read contained stop codons, out-of-frame junctions, or ambiguous translated residues. V3J clonotypes were defined by identical inferred V gene, J gene, and CDR3 amino acid sequence. To compute the percentage overlap between repertoires, the number of shared unique clonotypes was divided by the size of the smaller repertoire. Repertoire richness was assessed with RTK rarefaction, the Chao1 estimator, and Recon v2.1 estimates of unobserved clonotypes. OLGA was used to compute generation probabilities for all TCRbeta clonotypes that the gDNA method yielded from a few donors. This is the immuneACCESS table as TCRdb keeps it, with only in-frame sequences that have V and J called. A part of the clones is gone; compared with another copy, unresolved V genes explain less than half, and the rest is unexplained. V and J calls and clone size follow that table, whereas D and trimming were derived from the DNA. Present in this sample are 2 million to 2.5 million clones, roughly 92% of which were seen just once. The ten most abundant clones make up approximately 0.41% of the sample.

Source material: naive CD4+ T cells from PBMCs. The cell subset or site label here, explained by the study, means: CD45RA+ positively selected. This receptor was taken from a man between 18 and 29 years old in good health. Some clones in this sample may be carry-over from other donors' samples.

The nucleotide sequence is given as TGTGCCAGCAGTTGGGCAGTAGCTTACAATGAGCAGTTCTTC. Translated, this is CASSWAVAYNEQFF. The chain employs TRBV6-5 and TRBJ2-1; there is no confident call for the D gene. The germline V gene supplies CDR1 MNHEY and CDR2 SVGAGI. CDR3 length: 14 amino acids, cysteine to phenylalanine. Only the CDR3 part of the read is kept: 42 bases, read in frame from the first base. V loses 4 bases of germline sequence and J loses 4 bases, and the interval between the two ends is 11 bases.